Presented here are 5 T cell receptor beta chains from one specimen sequenced in a study of T cell clonotyping in hematopoietic cell transplantation. TCRdb's table, derived via immunoSEQ multiplex PCR, lists solely in-frame clones and lacks some. The sample includes 35,000 to 45,000 clones, over 85% of them seen just once. As for time point: recipient sample about 28 days before transplant, after cytoreduction. The sample here was peripheral blood mononuclear cells, taken before stem cell transplant. These receptors all stem from a man aged 40-49 years with chronic myeloid leukemia. Some clones in this sample may be carry-over from other donors' samples.

The V gene is TRBV4-3, the J gene TRBJ1-2; D remains ambiguous. Between the trimmed V and J ends, which lost 0 bases and 4 bases, there was a span of 15 bases. Germline V gene data show CDR1 as LGHNA and CDR2 as YSLEER. There are 16 residues in the CDR3. CDR3 sequence: CASSQDPGSWSYGYTF. CDR3 nucleotides: TGCGCCAGCAGCCAAGATCCGGGGAGTTGGAGCTATGGCTACACCTTC.

This chain uses TRBV9 with TRBJ1-1; 10 bases align to TRBD1. Unmatched junction bases numbered 8, after V lost 0 bases and J lost 3 bases. CDR3 length: 17 amino acids. Germline CDR1 reads SGDLS; CDR2 reads YYNGEE. The CDR3 DNA reads as TGTGCCAGCAGCGTAGCTGGGACAGGGGCTCTGGACACTGAAGCTTTCTTT. It specifies CASSVAGTGALDTEAFF.

The V and J genes are TRBV27 and TRBJ1-2, with D possibly matching TRBD1 (6 bases). The CDR3 spans 16 residues. V shed 5 bases and J shed 4 bases, with 20 bases lying between them. Germline-derived CDR1 and CDR2 are MNHEY and SMNVEV (reference sequence). The CDR3 spells CASSPRAPGHFYGYTF. CDR3 sequence (DNA): TGTGCCAGCAGTCCGAGGGCCCCGGGACACTTCTATGGCTACACCTTC.

J is TRBJ1-2 and V is TRBV4-1, with a tentative D call TRBD1 (6 bases). V was trimmed by 4 bases and J by 5 bases, leaving 20 bases between them. Germline CDR1 and CDR2: MGHRA and YSYEKL. The CDR3 is 16 residues long. CDR3 in amino acids: CASSLQEGDHWYGYTF. CDR3 sequence (DNA): TGCGCCAGCAGCCTTCAGGAGGGGGACCATTGGTATGGCTACACCTTC.

The gene calls are TRBV6-5 and TRBJ1-1, with D hard to call. V was clipped by 2 bases and J by 6 bases, with 10 bases between them. Germline CDR1 MNHEY, CDR2 SVGAGI. This CDR3 is 13 amino acids long. In DNA form, the CDR3 reads TGTGCCAGCAGTTACCTGGGAGAAGCTGAAGCTTTCTTT. It encodes CASSYLGEAEAFF.